This entry lists 15 T cell receptor beta chains sequenced from one sample in a study of CD8+CD57+ T cells in acquired aplastic anemia. Genomic DNA was employed as the template in profiling TCR beta VDJ and CDR3. Each CDR3 protein gets one entry after TCRdb re-called the reads with MiXCR. The sample has 50,000 to 65,000 distinct CDR3 sequences; around 60% are singletons. In patients chosen for sequencing, flow cytometry had shown CD8+CD57+ cell expansion. The sequenced sample consisted of sorted CD4+, CD8+, or CD8+CD57+ T cells (not recorded which) from PBMCs. Receptors were obtained from a human donor with aplastic anemia.

This clonotype was recorded once. The genes are TRBV7-2 and TRBJ1-6; weak D call: TRBD1 (5 bases). Trimming pared 5 bases from V and 7 bases from J, leaving 15 bases between. Germline V CDR1 and CDR2: SGHTA, FQGNSA. The CDR3 runs to 15 residues. The CDR3 protein is CASSRWDGINSPLHF. The CDR3 coding sequence is TGTGCCAGCAGCCGGTGGGACGGGATAAATTCACCCCTCCACTTT.

V usage is TRBV12-3 or TRBV12-4 and J usage is TRBJ2-1; no firm D call. This CDR3 contains 12 residues. V lost 3 bases to trimming and J lost 5 bases, with 5 bases between them. The chain's CDR3 is CASSFPDNEQFF. In DNA, the CDR3 is TGTGCCAGCAGTTTCCCCGACAATGAGCAGTTCTTC.

This chain joins TRBV25-1 and TRBJ2-7; 10 nucleotides line up with TRBD1. This CDR3 has 14 amino acids. The trim removed 3 bases at V and 7 bases at J, leaving 6 bases unmatched. Germline CDR1 reads MGHDK; CDR2 reads SYGVNS. As DNA, the CDR3 is TGTGCCAGCAGTGACCGGACAGGGGGGAGGGAGCAGTACTTC. As protein: CASSDRTGGREQYF.

The chain combines TRBV2 with TRBJ2-5, with 7 bases fitting TRBD2. After removal of 1 base from V and 4 bases from J, the junction contained 3 bases not matched to a gene. CDR1 is SNHLY, CDR2 FYNNEI, per germline. The CDR3 totals 14 residues. Here the CDR3 reads CASSEGRLAETQYF. The CDR3 region has the DNA TGTGCCAGCAGTGAAGGTCGACTAGCAGAGACCCAGTACTTC.

The CDR3 nucleotides are TGTGCCAGCAGCGTAGGGGTGTCCGGGGAGCTGTTTTTT. Its translation: CASSVGVSGELFF. This rearrangement joins TRBV9 to TRBJ2-2; no reliable D call. Germline V gene lookup returns CDR1 SGDLS and CDR2 YYNGEE. The CDR3 length is 13 residues. V was pared by 0 bases and J by 6 bases, with 6 bases between.

This chain links TRBV2 with TRBJ2-5; D is uncertain. Germline V CDR1 and CDR2: SNHLY, FYNNEI. This CDR3 contains 13 residues. Trimming removed 4 bases from V and 4 bases from J, with 10 bases in between. The CDR3 DNA follows: TGTGCCAGCAGTGGCCAGGTTCGAGAGACCCAGTACTTC. Amino acids: CASSGQVRETQYF. The complete variable domain, with remaining parts taken from reference TRBV2 and TRBJ2-5, reads EPEVTQTPSHQVTQMGQEVILRCVPISNHLYFYWYRQILGQKVEFLVSFYNNEISEKSEIFDDQFSVERPDGSNFTLKIRSTKLEDSAMYFCASSGQVRETQYFGPGTRLLVL.

The rearrangement uses TRBV7-2 and TRBJ2-3; D gene ambiguous. The CDR3 has 14 amino acids. Germline V gives CDR1 SGHTA, CDR2 FQGNSA. The germline V and J ends were trimmed by 5 bases and 0 bases, with 9 bases remaining between them. CDR3 amino acids: CASSPVVSTDTQYF. CDR3 nucleotides: TGTGCCAGCAGCCCGGTGGTTAGCACAGATACGCAGTATTTT.

About this clonotype: Relative to the germline gene, one junction end is altered; a read error may explain this. The V and J genes are TRBV4-1 and TRBJ1-2; D not certain. This CDR3 contains 15 residues. Germline V gene sequence: CDR1 MGHRA, CDR2 YSYEKL. The CDR3 loop is CASSQAPPANCGYTF. The CDR3 DNA reads as TGCGCCAGCAGCCAAGCACCACCTGCTAACTGTGGCTACACCTTC.

This clonotype was detected ten times or more. The rearrangement links TRBV6-5 to TRBJ2-7; 7 bases map to TRBD2. The junction had 11 bases not matched to a gene; V was cut back by 0 bases and J by 9 bases. Germline lookup yields CDR1 MNHEY and CDR2 SVGAGI. CDR3 length equals 15 residues. In DNA, the CDR3 is TGTGCCAGCAGTTACTCGAACAGCGGGGTCTATGTGCAGTACTTC. Translated: CASSYSNSGVYVQYF.

The gene calls are TRBV7-6 and TRBJ1-1; no clear D. Germline loops: CDR1 SGHVS, CDR2 FNYEAQ. This CDR3 spans 12 amino acids. V was shortened by 5 bases and J by 4 bases, with 8 bases between the two germline ends. CDR3 amino acids: CASSSVGTEAFF. In DNA, the CDR3 is TGTGCCAGCAGCAGCGTAGGCACTGAAGCTTTCTTT. Complete variable domain (other parts from reference TRBV7-6 and TRBJ1-1): GAGVSQSPRYKVTKRGQDVALRCDPISGHVSLYWYRQALGQGPEFLTYFNYEAQQDKSGLPNDRFSAERPEGSISTLTIQRTEQRDSAMYRCASSSVGTEAFFGQGTRLTVV.

The rearrangement joins TRBV7-3 to TRBJ2-2; D ambiguous. The CDR3 has 14 residues. Trimming took off 2 bases at V and 8 bases at J, with 12 bases between the two ends. Germline V gives CDR1 SGHTA, CDR2 FQGTGA. The CDR3 loop reads CASSLLQTAGELFF. Written as DNA, the CDR3 is TGTGCCAGCAGCTTATTACAGACCGCTGGGGAGCTGTTTTTT.

V and J are TRBV20-1 and TRBJ1-3, with D unresolved. This CDR3 spans 12 amino acids. V was cut by 3 bases and J by 8 bases, with 11 bases left in between. Per germline, CDR1 DFQATT and CDR2 SNEGSKA (reference sequence). DNA of the CDR3: TGCAGTGCTAGGAGGGAATCGGACACCATATATTTT. Its translation: CSARRESDTIYF.

This clonotype was observed a handful of times. Because it lacks the conserved phenylalanine or tryptophan at the end, this CDR3 is likely a read error. The rearrangement links TRBV3-1 to TRBJ1-3; D call uncertain. Trimming shortened V by 3 bases and J by 1 base, and 19 bases separated the two germline ends. Germline values: CDR1 LGHDT, CDR2 YNNKEL (reference sequence). The CDR3 consists of 18 residues. The DNA of the CDR3 is TGTGCCAGCAGCCAGGGGAGGGAGACAATCATTTCTGGAAACACCATATATCTT. Amino acid sequence: CASSQGRETIISGNTIYL.

The chain combines TRBV7-2 with TRBJ2-3; unclear D gene. This CDR3 has 13 residues. Germline values: CDR1 SGHTA, CDR2 FQGNSA. V lost 1 base to trimming and J lost 1 base, with 3 bases between them. The CDR3 region has the DNA TGTGCCAGCAGCTTAGACGGCACAGATACGCAGTATTTT. The encoded protein is CASSLDGTDTQYF.

Only a few counts were recorded for this clonotype. This chain joins TRBV2 and TRBJ2-1; 7 bases map to TRBD2. Per germline, CDR1 SNHLY and CDR2 FYNNEI. V lost 2 bases to trimming and J lost 12 bases; unmatched junction nucleotides: 7. The CDR3 runs 13 residues. The CDR3 loop reads CASSERWEGLQFF. The CDR3 nucleotides read TGTGCCAGCAGTGAAAGGTGGGAGGGACTGCAGTTCTTC.